These T cell receptor beta chains were read from a single sample in a study of blood T cell repertoires in COVID-19. Assay: immunoSEQ multiplex PCR; the TCRdb copy retains only in-frame clones and omits some. Here the sample spans almost 250,000 clones, more than 70% being singletons. The sequencing sample was made of peripheral blood. These receptors originate from a woman at least 80 years old with COVID-19, enrolled during active disease. The CDR3 runs from the conserved cysteine through the conserved F or W. A D gene is named only where the DNA matches it firmly. Clone size is shown for a subset of rows, as once, few, many or a class of expanded clone.

j_call clone_size v_call d_call cdr3_nt cdr3_aa
TRBJ2-1 NA TRBV5-1 TRBD2 TGCGCCAGCAGCCTGGCTAGCGGGGCTGGGGCGAATGAGCAGTTCTTC CASSLASGAGANEQFF
TRBJ1-6 NA TRBV2 NA TGTGCCAGCAGTGAGGACAGCTCTAATTCACCCCTCCACTTT CASSEDSSNSPLHF
TRBJ1-5 once TRBV9 TRBD1 TGTGCCAGCAGCCCGACAGGGTTTGTGGAGCCCCAGCATTTT CASSPTGFVEPQHF
TRBJ1-4 once TRBV28 NA TGTGCCAGCAGTCCGCCGAGGGCGGAGGGTAATGAAAAACTGTTTTTT CASSPPRAEGNEKLFF
TRBJ2-2 NA TRBV18 NA TGTGCCAGCTCGCGGGACAGCTCAACCGGGGAGCTGTTTTTT CASSRDSSTGELFF
TRBJ2-1 NA TRBV6-2/TRBV6-3 TRBD1 TGTGCCAGCAGCTCTCCGGGACAGGGGTTCAATGAGCAGTTCTTC CASSSPGQGFNEQFF
TRBJ2-7 once TRBV5-1 NA TGCGCCAGCCGGGACACCTCCTACGAGCAGTACTTC CASRDTSYEQYF
TRBJ2-5 NA TRBV27 TRBD1 TGTGCCAGCAGTTTGTGGACAGGGGGGCAAGAGACCCAGTACTTC CASSLWTGGQETQYF
TRBJ1-5 NA TRBV2 TRBD1 TGTGCCAGCAGTTCGGACAGGGGGGTAAGCAATCAGCCCCAGCATTTT CASSSDRGVSNQPQHF
TRBJ2-1 NA TRBV24-1 NA TGTGCCACCAGCCTAAACAATGAGCAGTTCTTC CATSLNNEQFF
TRBJ1-1 NA TRBV28 NA TGTGCCAGCAGTTTATTAGGTTCAGGGAACACTGAAGCTTTCTTT CASSLLGSGNTEAFF
TRBJ2-5 NA TRBV6-5 TRBD1 TGTGCCAGCAGTCTCCGACAGGGGCAAGAGACCCAGTACTTC CASSLRQGQETQYF
TRBJ1-3 once TRBV9 NA TGTGCCAGCAGCGTAGCCCAGGTTCCTGGAAACACCATATATTTT CASSVAQVPGNTIYF
TRBJ1-2 NA TRBV7-2 TRBD1 TGTGCCAGCAGCCAAGGGACAGGGGGCTTTGCGGGTGGCTACACCTTC CASSQGTGGFAGGYTF
TRBJ1-1 NA TRBV5-1 TRBD1 TGCGCCAGCAGCTCAGAGCCGGGGACAGGGAGGACTGAAGCTTTCTTT CASSSEPGTGRTEAFF
TRBJ1-2 NA TRBV19 TRBD1 TGTGCCAGTAGTAGCAGTGAGTGGGACAGCTATGGCTACACCTTC CASSSSEWDSYGYTF
TRBJ2-7 NA TRBV2 TRBD2 TGTGCCAGCAGTGGGGAGGGCGGGGGGCCTTACGAGCAGTACTTC CASSGEGGGPYEQYF
TRBJ1-3 NA TRBV19 NA TGTGCCAGTTCCACCGTGAGCTCTGGAAACACCATATATTTT CASSTVSSGNTIYF
TRBJ1-5 few TRBV11-2 TRBD1 TGTGCCAGCAGCTTCGGGACAGCTAATCAGCCCCAGCATTTT CASSFGTANQPQHF
TRBJ2-7 NA TRBV5-4 TRBD2 TGTGCCAGCAGCCCGCCTCCTAGCGGGGGTTCCTACGAGCAGTACTTC CASSPPPSGGSYEQYF
TRBJ1-2 NA TRBV5-1 NA TGCGCCAGCAGCTTGGACAGGCCGGATAGTGGCTACACCTTC CASSLDRPDSGYTF
TRBJ1-2 NA TRBV5-6 TRBD1 TGTGCCAGCAGCTCGACAGGGGCGAACTATGGCTACACCTTC CASSSTGANYGYTF
TRBJ1-6 NA TRBV10-3 NA TGTGCCATCAGTGAGGGCGGGGGCAATTCACCCCTCCACTTT CAISEGGGNSPLHF
TRBJ1-5 NA TRBV28 NA TGTGCCAGCAGATGGTCCCTGGGGGGGTATCAGCCCCAGCATTTT CASRWSLGGYQPQHF
TRBJ2-5 NA TRBV4-1 NA TGCGCCAGCAGCCAAGGGACATCGACGGAGACCCAGTACTTC CASSQGTSTETQYF
TRBJ1-5 few TRBV6-5 NA TGTGCCAGCAGTTACTCGTTCGGAGACGGTCAGCCCCAGCATTTT CASSYSFGDGQPQHF
TRBJ2-2 NA TRBV10-3 NA TGTGCCATCAGTCCAGGGGTTGACACCGGGGAGCTGTTTTTT CAISPGVDTGELFF
TRBJ2-7 NA TRBV2 TRBD1 TGTGCCAGCAGTCCCGGGACAGCCTCCTACGAGCAGTACTTC CASSPGTASYEQYF
TRBJ1-5 NA TRBV6-2/TRBV6-3 NA TGTGCCAGCAGTTCGGACAGTCTTGGGCCCCAGCATTTT CASSSDSLGPQHF
TRBJ2-3 NA TRBV5-6 NA TGTGCCAGCAGCTCGCTGGCGGGGACAGATACGCAGTATTTT CASSSLAGTDTQYF
TRBJ1-1 NA TRBV7-3 NA TGTGCCAGCAGCTTAATCCTTGCGCCCACGGGGGGCACTGAAGCTTTCTTT CASSLILAPTGGTEAFF
TRBJ2-5 NA TRBV10-3 NA TGTGCCATCAGAACCGGACTGACTAACCAAGAGACCCAGTACTTC CAIRTGLTNQETQYF
TRBJ2-7 NA TRBV27 TRBD1 TGTGCCAGCAGTACCGGGACAGCAAAATCCTACGAGCAGTACTTC CASSTGTAKSYEQYF
TRBJ2-2 NA TRBV2 NA TGTGCCAGCAGGCTTGGACAGTCGAACACCGGGGAGCTGTTTTTT CASRLGQSNTGELFF
TRBJ2-2 NA TRBV6-2/TRBV6-3 NA TGTGCCAGCAGCCCCAGGAACACCGGGGAGCTGTTTTTT CASSPRNTGELFF
TRBJ2-3 NA TRBV10-3 TRBD1 TGTGCCAGCAAGGGACAGGCCAAACCCACAGATACGCAGTATTTT CASKGQAKPTDTQYF
TRBJ1-4 NA TRBV19 NA TGTGCCAGTAGACGAACAGGGACAAATGAAAAACTGTTTTTT CASRRTGTNEKLFF
TRBJ1-1 NA TRBV19 TRBD1 TGTGCCAGTAGGCAGGGGGCGGGAGGGGCTTTCTTT CASRQGAGGAFF
TRBJ2-6 NA TRBV7-8 NA TGTGCCAGCAGCTTAGAGGGGGTCTTACCCGCTGGGGCCAACGTCCTGACTTTC CASSLEGVLPAGANVLTF
TRBJ1-1 NA TRBV5-1 NA TGCGCCAGCAGCTTGGCGGGGGAGGCCGCTCCTTTCTTT CASSLAGEAAPFF
TRBJ1-2 NA TRBV19 NA TGTGCCAGTAGTATGGCAGGTCGCTATGGCTACACCTTC CASSMAGRYGYTF
TRBJ2-1 NA TRBV3-1/TRBV3-2 NA TGTGCCAGCAGCCAGGACCGAGGACTCCTCCATGCAAGCTCCTACAATGAGCAGTTCTTC CASSQDRGLLHASSYNEQFF
TRBJ1-4 NA TRBV5-8 NA TGTGCCAGCAGCTTGGGGGGGGGCAAGACTAATGAAAAACTGTTTTTT CASSLGGGKTNEKLFF
TRBJ1-1 NA TRBV19 NA TGTGCCAGTAGTATTCCTGGGGGCGGCACTGAAGCTTTCTTT CASSIPGGGTEAFF
TRBJ1-6 NA TRBV3-1/TRBV3-2 NA TGTGCCAGCAGCCAAGAACAGGGTAATTCACCCCTCCACTTT CASSQEQGNSPLHF
TRBJ1-2 NA TRBV2 TRBD1 TGTGCCAGCACCAGGGGGGTGGGGACATACTATGGCTACACCTTC CASTRGVGTYYGYTF
TRBJ1-4 NA TRBV6-2/TRBV6-3 NA TGTGCCAGCAGTTACGAAGTTGGAGCAACTAATGAAAAACTGTTTTTT CASSYEVGATNEKLFF
TRBJ2-7 NA TRBV6-2/TRBV6-3 TRBD1 TGTGCCAGCAGTTGGGGACAGCCTTTTGCCTACGAGCAGTACTTC CASSWGQPFAYEQYF
TRBJ1-5 few TRBV30 NA TGTGCCTGGAGTGTTGGGGGGGGCAGGGATCAGCCCCAGCATTTT CAWSVGGGRDQPQHF
TRBJ1-2 NA TRBV24-1 TRBD1 TGTGCCACCAGTGATCCGGCGGGACAGGGAAAACTGGATGGCTACACCTTC CATSDPAGQGKLDGYTF